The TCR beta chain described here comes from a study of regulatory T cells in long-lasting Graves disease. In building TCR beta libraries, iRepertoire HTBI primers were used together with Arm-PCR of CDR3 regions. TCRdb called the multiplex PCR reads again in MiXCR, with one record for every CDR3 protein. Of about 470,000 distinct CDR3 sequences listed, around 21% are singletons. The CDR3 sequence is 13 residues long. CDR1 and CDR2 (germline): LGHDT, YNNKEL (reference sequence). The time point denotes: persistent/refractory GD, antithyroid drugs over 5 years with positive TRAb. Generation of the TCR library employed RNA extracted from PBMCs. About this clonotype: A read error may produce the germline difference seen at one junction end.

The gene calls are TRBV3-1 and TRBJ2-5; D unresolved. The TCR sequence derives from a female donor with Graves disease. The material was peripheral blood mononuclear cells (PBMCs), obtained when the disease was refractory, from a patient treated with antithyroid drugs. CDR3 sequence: CAGSQDPVVAQYF. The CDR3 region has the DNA TGTGCCGGCAGCCAAGATCCAGTGGTCGCCCAGTACTTC.